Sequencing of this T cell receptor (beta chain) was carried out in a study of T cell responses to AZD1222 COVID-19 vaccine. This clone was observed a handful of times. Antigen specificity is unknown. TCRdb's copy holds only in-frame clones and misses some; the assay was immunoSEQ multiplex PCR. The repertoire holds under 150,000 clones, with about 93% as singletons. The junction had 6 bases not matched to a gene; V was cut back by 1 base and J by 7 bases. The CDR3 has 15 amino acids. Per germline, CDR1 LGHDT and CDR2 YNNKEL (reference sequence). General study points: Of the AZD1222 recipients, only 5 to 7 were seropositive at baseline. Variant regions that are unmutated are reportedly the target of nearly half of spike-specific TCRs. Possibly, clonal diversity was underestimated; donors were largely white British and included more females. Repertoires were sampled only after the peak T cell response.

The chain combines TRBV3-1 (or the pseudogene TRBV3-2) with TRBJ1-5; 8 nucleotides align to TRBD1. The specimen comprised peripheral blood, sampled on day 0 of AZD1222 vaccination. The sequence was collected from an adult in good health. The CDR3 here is CASSQARTGPQPQHF. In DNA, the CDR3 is TGTGCCAGCAGCCAAGCTCGGACAGGGCCACAGCCCCAGCATTTT.